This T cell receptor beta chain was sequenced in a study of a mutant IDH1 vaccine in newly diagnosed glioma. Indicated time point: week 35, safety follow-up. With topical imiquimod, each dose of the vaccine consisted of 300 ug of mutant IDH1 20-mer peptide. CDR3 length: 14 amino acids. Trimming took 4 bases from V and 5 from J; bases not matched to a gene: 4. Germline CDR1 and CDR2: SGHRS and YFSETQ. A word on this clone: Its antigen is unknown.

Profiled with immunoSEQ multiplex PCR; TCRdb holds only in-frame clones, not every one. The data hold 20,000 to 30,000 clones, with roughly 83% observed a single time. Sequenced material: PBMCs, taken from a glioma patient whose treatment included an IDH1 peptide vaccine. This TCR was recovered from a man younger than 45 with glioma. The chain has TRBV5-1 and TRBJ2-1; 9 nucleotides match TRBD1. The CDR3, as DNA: TGCGCCAGCAGCCGGGACAGGGAGAACAATGAGCAGTTCTTC. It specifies CASSRDRENNEQFF.